Listed below are T cell receptor beta chains from one sample, sequenced in a study of cytomegalovirus exposure and HLA in healthy donors. Data came from immunoSEQ multiplex PCR; TCRdb stores just in-frame clones and leaves some out. The sample lists under 150,000 clones; 76% were seen once. Sequencing was performed on PBMCs. Source of these receptors: a woman in her thirties or forties in good health and CMV-seronegative. Each CDR3 is given without its conserved first and last residue. A D gene is named only where the DNA matches it firmly.

d_gene,j_gene,v_gene,CDR3aa
-,TRBJ1-1,TRBV30,ARTQGNTEAF
TRBD1,TRBJ1-6,TRBV5-4,ASSFGTGNSPLH
TRBD1,TRBJ1-1,TRBV15,ATSRRWTGMNTEAF
TRBD1,TRBJ1-5,TRBV15,ATSRDGDSVLTSNQPQH
-,TRBJ2-5,TRBV5-4,ASSLDSGGLSGTQY
TRBD1,TRBJ2-3,TRBV9,ASSVVGQGRTDTQY
-,TRBJ1-3,TRBV7-6,ASSPIGRTRRGTGNTIY
TRBD2,TRBJ2-1,TRBV6-4,ASSELAGYNEQF
-,TRBJ2-4,TRBV5-4,ASSLGRRGDDNIQY
-,TRBJ1-3,TRBV10-2,ASSDGMSGNTIY
TRBD1,TRBJ1-5,TRBV19,ASSFQQGAGQPQH
-,-,TRBV2,ASSAPTGELF
-,TRBJ2-7,TRBV11-2,ASSLEGQRRNEQY
-,TRBJ1-1,TRBV6-4,ASSDNFRGNTEAF
-,TRBJ1-5,TRBV19,ASSPWEGVNQPQH
TRBD1,TRBJ1-4,TRBV6-1,ASSLGQAINEKLF
-,TRBJ1-2,TRBV5-1,ASSPTWAGKPNYGYT
-,TRBJ1-1,TRBV29-1,SDRANTEAF
TRBD1,TRBJ1-2,TRBV5-1,ASSLGGGNYGYT
-,TRBJ2-6,TRBV10-1,ASSESLAPLRANVLT
TRBD2,TRBJ2-2,TRBV9,ASSLAFGLAGGANTGELF
TRBD2,TRBJ2-2,TRBV5-1,ASSRGLAGEFSGELF
TRBD1,TRBJ1-1,TRBV6-5,ASSYSIRGQDTEAF
-,TRBJ2-3,TRBV19,ASSIVGQDTQY
TRBD1,TRBJ1-1,TRBV13,ASSLVPTGGTEAF
-,TRBJ2-5,TRBV2,ASSTRGAGETQY
TRBD1,TRBJ2-7,TRBV28,ASSPRDRGFYEQY
-,TRBJ1-4,TRBV5-1,ASSLVTGSREKLF
TRBD2,TRBJ2-5,TRBV30,ACSTGGVETQY
TRBD1,TRBJ2-7,TRBV29-1,SVGRQGSGEQY
-,TRBJ1-1,TRBV5-1,ASSLDSNTEAF
-,TRBJ2-2,TRBV2,ASNGLAVNTGELF
TRBD2,TRBJ2-2,TRBV18,ASSPPASGRSGELF
TRBD2,TRBJ2-3,TRBV4-1,ASSQEGWASGTDTQY
-,TRBJ1-1,TRBV19,ASSMLSANLMNAF
-,TRBJ1-2,TRBV7-2,ASSIDRIYGYT